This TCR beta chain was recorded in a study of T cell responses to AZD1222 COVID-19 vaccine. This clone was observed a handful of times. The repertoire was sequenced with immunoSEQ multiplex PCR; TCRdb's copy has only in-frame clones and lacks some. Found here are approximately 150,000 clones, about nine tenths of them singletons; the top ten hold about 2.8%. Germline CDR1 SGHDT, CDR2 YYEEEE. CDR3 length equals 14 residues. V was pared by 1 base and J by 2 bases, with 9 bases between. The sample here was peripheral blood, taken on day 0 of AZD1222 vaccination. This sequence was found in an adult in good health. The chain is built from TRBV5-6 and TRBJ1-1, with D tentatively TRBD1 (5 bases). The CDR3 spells CASSLSGLNTEAFF. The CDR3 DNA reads TGTGCCAGCAGCTTGTCGGGGCTCAACACTGAAGCTTTCTTT.